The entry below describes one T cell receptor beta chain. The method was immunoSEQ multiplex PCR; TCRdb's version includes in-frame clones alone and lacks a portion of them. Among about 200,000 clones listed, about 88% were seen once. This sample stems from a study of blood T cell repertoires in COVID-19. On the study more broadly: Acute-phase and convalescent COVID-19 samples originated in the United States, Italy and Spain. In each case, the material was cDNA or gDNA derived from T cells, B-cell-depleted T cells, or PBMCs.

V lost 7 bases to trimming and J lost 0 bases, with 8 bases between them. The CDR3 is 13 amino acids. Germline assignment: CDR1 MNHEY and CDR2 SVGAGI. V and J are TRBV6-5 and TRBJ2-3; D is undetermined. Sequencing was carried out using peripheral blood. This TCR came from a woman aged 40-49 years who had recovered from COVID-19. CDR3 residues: CASNSLSTDTQYF. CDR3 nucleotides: TGTGCCAGCAACTCACTAAGCACAGATACGCAGTATTTT.